This T cell receptor (beta chain) came from a study of cytomegalovirus exposure and HLA in healthy donors. Study-wide findings and caveats: The investigators catalogued under 200 TCR beta chains as cytomegalovirus-associated. In the 95 to 150 validation repertoires, just under 95% of cluster scores exceeded 0, per a later analysis.

Assay: immunoSEQ multiplex PCR; the TCRdb copy retains only in-frame clones and omits some. The sample has under 150,000 clones, more than 75% seen once. To note about this clone: Its target is unknown.

The CDR3 length is 15 residues. With V trimmed by 5 bases and J by 7 bases, 12 bases remained unmatched. Germline CDR1 SGHNT, CDR2 YENEEA. The donors were in the roughly 120-subject validation cohort; that cohort was separate from the roughly 730-subject first cohort. The rearrangement links TRBV11-3 to TRBJ1-2; 8 bases map to TRBD1. The TCR sequence derives from a woman aged 18-30 years in good health and CMV-seropositive. The sequenced sample was PBMCs. The CDR3 DNA reads TGTGCCAGCAGCCAGGACAGGGTATCAGGTCGTGGCTACACCTTC. It translates to CASSQDRVSGRGYTF.